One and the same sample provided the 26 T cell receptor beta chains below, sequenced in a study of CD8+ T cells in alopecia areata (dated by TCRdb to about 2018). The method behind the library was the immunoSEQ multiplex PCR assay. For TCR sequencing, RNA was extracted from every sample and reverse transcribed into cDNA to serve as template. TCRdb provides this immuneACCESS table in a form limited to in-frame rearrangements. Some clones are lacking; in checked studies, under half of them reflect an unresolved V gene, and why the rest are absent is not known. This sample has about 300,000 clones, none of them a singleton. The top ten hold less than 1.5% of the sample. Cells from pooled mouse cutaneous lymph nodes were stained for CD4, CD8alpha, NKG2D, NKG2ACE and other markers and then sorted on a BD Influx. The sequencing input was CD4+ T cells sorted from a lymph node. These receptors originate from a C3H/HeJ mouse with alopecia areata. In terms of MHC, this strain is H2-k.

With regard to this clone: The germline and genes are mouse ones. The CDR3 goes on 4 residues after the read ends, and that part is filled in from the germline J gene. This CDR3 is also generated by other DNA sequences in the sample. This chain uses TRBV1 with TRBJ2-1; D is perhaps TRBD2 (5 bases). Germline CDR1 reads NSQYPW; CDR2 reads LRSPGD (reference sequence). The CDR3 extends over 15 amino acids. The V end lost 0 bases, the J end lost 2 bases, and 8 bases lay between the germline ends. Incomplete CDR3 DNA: TGCACCTGCAGTGCAGATCTGGGAGACTATGCT. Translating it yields CTCSADLGDYA. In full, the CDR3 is CTCSADLGDYAEQFF. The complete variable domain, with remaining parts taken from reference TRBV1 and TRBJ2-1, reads VTLLEQNPRWRLVPRGQAVNLRCILKNSQYPWMSWYQQDLQKQLQWLFTLRSPGDKEVKSLPGADYLATRVTDTELRLQVANMSQGRTLYCTCSADLGDYAEQFFGPGTRLTVL.

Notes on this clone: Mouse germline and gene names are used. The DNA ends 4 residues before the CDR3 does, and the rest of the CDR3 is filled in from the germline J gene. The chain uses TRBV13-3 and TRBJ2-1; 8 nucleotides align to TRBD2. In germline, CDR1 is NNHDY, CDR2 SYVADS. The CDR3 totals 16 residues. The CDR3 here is CASSDGYGGAWAEQFF. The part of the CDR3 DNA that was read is TGTGCCAGCAGTGATGGCTACGGGGGGGCGTGGGCT.

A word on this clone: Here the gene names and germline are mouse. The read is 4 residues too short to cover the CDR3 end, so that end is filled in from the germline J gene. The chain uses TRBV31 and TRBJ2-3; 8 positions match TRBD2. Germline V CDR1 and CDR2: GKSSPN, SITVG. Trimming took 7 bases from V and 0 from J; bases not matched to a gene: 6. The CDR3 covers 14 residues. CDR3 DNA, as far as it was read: TGTGCCTCTTCCACTGGGGGTAGTGCAGAA. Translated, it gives CASSTGGSAE. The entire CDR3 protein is CASSTGGSAETLYF.

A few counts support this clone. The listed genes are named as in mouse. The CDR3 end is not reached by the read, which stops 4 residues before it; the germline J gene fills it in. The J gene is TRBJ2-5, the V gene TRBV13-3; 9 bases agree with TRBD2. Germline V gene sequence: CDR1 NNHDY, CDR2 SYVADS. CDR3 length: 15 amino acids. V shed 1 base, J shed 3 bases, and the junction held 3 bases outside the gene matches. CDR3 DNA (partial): TGTGCCAGCAGTGATCGCTGGGGGGGGCAAGAC. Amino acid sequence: CASSDRWGGQD. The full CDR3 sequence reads CASSDRWGGQDTQYF.

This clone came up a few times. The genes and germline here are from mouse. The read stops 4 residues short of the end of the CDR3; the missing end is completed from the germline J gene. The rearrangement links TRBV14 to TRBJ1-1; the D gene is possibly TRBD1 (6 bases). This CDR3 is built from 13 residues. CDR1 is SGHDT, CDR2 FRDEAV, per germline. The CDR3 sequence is CASSHPGTSEVFF. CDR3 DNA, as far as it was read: TGTGCCAGCAGCCACCCCGGGACATCA.

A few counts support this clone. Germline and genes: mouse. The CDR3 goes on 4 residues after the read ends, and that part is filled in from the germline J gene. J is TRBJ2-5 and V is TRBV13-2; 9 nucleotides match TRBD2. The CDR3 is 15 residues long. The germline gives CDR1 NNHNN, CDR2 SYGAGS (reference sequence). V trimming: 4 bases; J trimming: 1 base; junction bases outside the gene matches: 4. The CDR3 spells CASGLDWGYQDTQYF. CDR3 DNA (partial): TGTGCCAGCGGTCTCGACTGGGGGTACCAAGAC.

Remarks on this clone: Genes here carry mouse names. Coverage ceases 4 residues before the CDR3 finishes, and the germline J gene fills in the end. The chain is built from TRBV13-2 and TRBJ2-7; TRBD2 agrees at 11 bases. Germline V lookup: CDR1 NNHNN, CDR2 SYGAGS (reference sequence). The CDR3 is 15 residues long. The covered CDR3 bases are TGTGCCAGCGGTGATGCGGGACTGGGGGATTAT. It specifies CASGDAGLGDY. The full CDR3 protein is CASGDAGLGDYEQYF.

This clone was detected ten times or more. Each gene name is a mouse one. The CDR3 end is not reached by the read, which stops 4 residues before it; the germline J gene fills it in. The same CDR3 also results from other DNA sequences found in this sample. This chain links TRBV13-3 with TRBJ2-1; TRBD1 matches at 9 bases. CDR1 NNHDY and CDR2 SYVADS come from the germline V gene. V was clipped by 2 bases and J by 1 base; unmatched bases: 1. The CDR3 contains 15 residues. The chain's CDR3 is CASSDDRGNYAEQFF. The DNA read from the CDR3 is TGTGCCAGCAGTGACGACAGGGGGAACTATGCT.

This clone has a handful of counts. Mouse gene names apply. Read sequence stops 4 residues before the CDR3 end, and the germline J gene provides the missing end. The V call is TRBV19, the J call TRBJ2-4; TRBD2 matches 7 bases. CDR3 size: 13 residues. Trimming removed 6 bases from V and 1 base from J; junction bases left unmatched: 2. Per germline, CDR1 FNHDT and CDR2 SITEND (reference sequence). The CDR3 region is CASTLGRQNTLYF. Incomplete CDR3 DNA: TGTGCCAGCACACTGGGGCGTCAAAAC.

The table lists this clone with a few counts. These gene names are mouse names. The CDR3: CASSWTGDQNTLYF. CDR3 DNA (partial): TGTGCCAGCAGCTGGACTGGGGATCAAAAC. This sequence joins TRBV4 and TRBJ2-4, with 9 bases matching TRBD2. Coverage ceases 4 residues before the CDR3 finishes, and the germline J gene fills in the end. Germline V gene lookup returns CDR1 LGHDT and CDR2 YNNKQL (reference sequence). This CDR3 comprises 14 residues. V lost 4 bases to trimming and J lost 2 bases; unmatched junction nucleotides: 1.

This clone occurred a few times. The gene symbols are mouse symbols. The sequenced CDR3 bases are TGCACCTGCAGTGCTCCAGGGGATTATAATTCGCCC. Its translation: CTCSAPGDYNSP. The CDR3 in its entirety is CTCSAPGDYNSPLYF. The chain joins TRBV1 to TRBJ1-6; possible D gene TRBD1, 6 bases. The sequence runs out 3 residues before the end of the CDR3; the remainder is reconstructed from the germline J gene. TRBJ1-6 is an open reading frame, and its role is uncertain. Trimming cost V 3 bases and J 4 bases, with 10 bases left between them. There are 15 residues in the CDR3. Germline assignment: CDR1 NSQYPW and CDR2 LRSPGD (reference sequence).

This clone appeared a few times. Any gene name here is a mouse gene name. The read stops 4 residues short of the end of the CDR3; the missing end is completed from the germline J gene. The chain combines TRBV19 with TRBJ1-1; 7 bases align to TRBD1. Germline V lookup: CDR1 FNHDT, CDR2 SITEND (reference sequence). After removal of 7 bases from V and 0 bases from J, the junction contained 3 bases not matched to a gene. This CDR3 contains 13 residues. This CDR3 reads CASEGQTNTEVFF. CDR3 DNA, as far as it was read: TGTGCCAGCGAGGGACAGACAAACACA.

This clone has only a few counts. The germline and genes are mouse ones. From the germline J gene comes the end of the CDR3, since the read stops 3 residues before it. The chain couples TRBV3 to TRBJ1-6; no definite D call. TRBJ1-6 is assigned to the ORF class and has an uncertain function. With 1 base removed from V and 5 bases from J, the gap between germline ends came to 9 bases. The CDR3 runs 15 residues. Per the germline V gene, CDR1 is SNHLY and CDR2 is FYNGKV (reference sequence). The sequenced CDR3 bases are TGTGCCAGCAGCTTAGACGGACTCAATAATTCGCCC. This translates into CASSLDGLNNSP. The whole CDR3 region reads CASSLDGLNNSPLYF.

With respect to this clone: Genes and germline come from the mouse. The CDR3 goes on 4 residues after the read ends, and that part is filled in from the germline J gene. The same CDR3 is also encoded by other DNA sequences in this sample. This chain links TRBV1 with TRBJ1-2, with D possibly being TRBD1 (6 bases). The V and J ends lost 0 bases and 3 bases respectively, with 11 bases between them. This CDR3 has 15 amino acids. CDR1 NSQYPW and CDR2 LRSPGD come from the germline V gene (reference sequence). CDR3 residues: CTCSAEGRGDSDYTF. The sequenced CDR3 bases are TGCACCTGCAGTGCAGAAGGCAGGGGAGACTCC.

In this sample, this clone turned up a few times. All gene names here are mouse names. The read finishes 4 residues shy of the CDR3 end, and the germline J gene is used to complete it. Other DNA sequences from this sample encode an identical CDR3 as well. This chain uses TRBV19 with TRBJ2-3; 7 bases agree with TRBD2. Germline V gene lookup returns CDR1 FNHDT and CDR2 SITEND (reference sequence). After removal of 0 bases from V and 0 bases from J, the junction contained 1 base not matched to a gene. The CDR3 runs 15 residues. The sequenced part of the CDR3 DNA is TGTGCCAGCAGTATAGGACTGGGTAGTGCAGAA. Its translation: CASSIGLGSAE. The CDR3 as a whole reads CASSIGLGSAETLYF.

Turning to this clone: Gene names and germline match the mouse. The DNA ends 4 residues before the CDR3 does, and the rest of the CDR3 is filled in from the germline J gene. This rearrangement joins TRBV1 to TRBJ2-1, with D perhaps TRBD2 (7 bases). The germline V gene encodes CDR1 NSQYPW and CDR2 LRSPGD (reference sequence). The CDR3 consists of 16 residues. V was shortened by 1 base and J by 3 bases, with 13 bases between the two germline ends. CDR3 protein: CTCSAGGGPVYAEQFF. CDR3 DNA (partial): TGCACCTGCAGTGCAGGAGGGGGGCCGGTCTATGCT.

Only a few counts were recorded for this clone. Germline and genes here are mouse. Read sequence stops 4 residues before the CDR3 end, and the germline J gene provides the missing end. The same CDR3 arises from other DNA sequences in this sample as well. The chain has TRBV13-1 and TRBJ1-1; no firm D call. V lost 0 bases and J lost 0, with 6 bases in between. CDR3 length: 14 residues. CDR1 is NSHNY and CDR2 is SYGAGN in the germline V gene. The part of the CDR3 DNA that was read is TGTGCCAGCAGTGATGCTTCAGCAAACACA. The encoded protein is CASSDASANT. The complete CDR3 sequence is CASSDASANTEVFF.

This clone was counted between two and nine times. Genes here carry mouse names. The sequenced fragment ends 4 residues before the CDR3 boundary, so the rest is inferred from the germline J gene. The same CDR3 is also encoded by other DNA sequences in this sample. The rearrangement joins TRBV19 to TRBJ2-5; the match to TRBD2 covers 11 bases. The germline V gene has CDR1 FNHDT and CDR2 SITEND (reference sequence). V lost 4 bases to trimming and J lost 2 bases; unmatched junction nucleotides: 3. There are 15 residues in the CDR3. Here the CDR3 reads CASSSGLGGQDTQYF. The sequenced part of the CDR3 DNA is TGTGCCAGCAGTTCCGGACTGGGGGGCCAAGAC. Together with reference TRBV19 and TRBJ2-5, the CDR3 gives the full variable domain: GGIITQTPKFLIGQEGQKLTLKCQQNFNHDTMYWYRQDSGKGLRLIYYSITENDLQKGDLSEGYDASREKKSSFSLTVTSAQKNEMAVFLCASSSGLGGQDTQYFGPGTRLLVL.

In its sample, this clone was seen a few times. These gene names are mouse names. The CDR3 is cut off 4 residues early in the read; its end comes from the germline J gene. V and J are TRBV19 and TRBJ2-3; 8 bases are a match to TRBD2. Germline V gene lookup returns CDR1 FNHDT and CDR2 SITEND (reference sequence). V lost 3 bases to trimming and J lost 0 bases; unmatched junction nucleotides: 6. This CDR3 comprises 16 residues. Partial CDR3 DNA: TGTGCCAGCAGTAAGACTGGGGCCTCTAGTGCAGAA. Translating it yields CASSKTGASSAE. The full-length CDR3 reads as CASSKTGASSAETLYF.

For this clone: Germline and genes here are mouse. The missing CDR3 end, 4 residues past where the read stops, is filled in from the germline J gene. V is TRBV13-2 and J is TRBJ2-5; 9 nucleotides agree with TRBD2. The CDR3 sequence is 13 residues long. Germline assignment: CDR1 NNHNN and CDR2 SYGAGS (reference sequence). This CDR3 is CASGDGLGDTQYF. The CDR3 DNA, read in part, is TGTGCCAGCGGTGACGGACTGGGGGAC.

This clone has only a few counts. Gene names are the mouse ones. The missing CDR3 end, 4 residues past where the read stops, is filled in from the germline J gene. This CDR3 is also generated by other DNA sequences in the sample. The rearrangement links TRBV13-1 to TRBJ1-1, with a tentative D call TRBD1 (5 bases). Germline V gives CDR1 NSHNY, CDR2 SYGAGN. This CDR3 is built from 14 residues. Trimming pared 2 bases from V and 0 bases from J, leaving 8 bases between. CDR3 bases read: TGTGCCAGCAGTGAGGACAATGCAAACACA. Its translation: CASSEDNANT. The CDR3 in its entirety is CASSEDNANTEVFF.

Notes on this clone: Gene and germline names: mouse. The CDR3 bases that were read are TGTGCCAGCAGCCAAGAAGTGGGACAGGGGTCT. It translates to CASSQEVGQGS. The full CDR3 sequence reads CASSQEVGQGSEQFF. The rearrangement links TRBV2 to TRBJ2-1; 10 bases fit TRBD1. The read ends 4 residues before the CDR3 terminus; that terminus is restored from the germline J gene. The CDR3 contains 15 residues. Germline-derived CDR1 and CDR2 are LGHNA and YSYQKL.

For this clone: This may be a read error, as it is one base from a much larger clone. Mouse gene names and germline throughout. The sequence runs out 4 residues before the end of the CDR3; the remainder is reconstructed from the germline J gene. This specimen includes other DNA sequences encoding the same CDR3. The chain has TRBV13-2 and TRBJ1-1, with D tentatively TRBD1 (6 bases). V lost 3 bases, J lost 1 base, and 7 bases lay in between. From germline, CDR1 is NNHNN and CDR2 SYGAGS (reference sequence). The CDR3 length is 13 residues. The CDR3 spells CASGGGQNTEVFF. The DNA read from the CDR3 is TGTGCCAGCGGTGGGGGACAAAACACA.

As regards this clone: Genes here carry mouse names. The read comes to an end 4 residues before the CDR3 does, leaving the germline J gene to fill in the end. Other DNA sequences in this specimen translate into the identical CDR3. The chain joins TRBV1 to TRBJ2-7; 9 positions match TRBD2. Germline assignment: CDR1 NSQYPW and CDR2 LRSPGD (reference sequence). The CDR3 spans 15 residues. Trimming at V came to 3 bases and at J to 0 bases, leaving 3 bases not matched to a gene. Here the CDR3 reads CTCSADWGSSYEQYF. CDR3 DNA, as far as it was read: TGCACCTGCAGTGCCGACTGGGGGAGCTCCTAT.

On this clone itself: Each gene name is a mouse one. The chain's CDR3 is CTCSGGTGNAEQFF. The sequenced CDR3 bases are TGCACCTGCAGTGGAGGGACAGGGAATGCT. The chain has TRBV1 and TRBJ2-1, with 9 bases lining up with TRBD1. The CDR3 extends 4 residues past the end of the read, so its final part is completed from the germline J gene. Trimming took 4 bases from V and 5 from J; bases not matched to a gene: 3. CDR1 and CDR2 (germline): NSQYPW, LRSPGD (reference sequence). This CDR3 region has 14 residues.

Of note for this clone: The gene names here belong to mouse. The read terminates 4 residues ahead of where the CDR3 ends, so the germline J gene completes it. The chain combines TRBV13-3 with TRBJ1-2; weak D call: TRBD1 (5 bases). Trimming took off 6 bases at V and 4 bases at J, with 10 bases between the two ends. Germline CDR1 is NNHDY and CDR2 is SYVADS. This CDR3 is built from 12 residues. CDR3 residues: CASKGWASDYTF. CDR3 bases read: TGTGCCAGCAAGGGGTGGGCCTCC.